The 6 T cell receptor beta chains in this list originate from one sample, sequenced in a study of PD-1 blockade in classical Hodgkin lymphoma. Assay used: immunoSEQ multiplex PCR; TCRdb lists only in-frame clones, some missing. This table has fewer than 110,000 clones, roughly 91% appearing once. With no exception, relapse followed autologous stem cell transplantation in all patients, and brentuximab vedotin exposure varied. The material sequenced was peripheral blood mononuclear cells (PBMCs), taken before the second cycle of nivolumab. The source of these receptors is a human donor with classical Hodgkin lymphoma.

This rearrangement joins TRBV10-1 to TRBJ1-1; D unclear. CDR1 and CDR2 from the germline V gene are WNHNN and SYGVQD (reference sequence). V lost 0 bases to trimming and J lost 1 base, with 9 bases between them. The length of the CDR3 is 15 residues. The CDR3 loop is CASSESIFRNTEAFF. As DNA, the CDR3 is TGCGCCAGCAGTGAGTCGATTTTCAGGAACACTGAAGCTTTCTTT.

The CDR3 sequence: CAWSVGLAGGSRTQYF. CDR3 nucleotides: TGTGCCTGGAGTGTGGGGCTAGCGGGGGGGTCCCGGACCCAGTACTTC. J is TRBJ2-5 and V is TRBV30, with TRBD2 matching 12 bases. Germline CDR1 is GTSNPN and CDR2 is SVGIG (reference sequence). CDR3 length: 16 residues. The trim removed 0 bases at V and 7 bases at J, leaving 9 bases unmatched. Based on the CDR3 plus reference TRBV30 and TRBJ2-5, the full variable domain is SQTIHQWPATLVQPVGSPLSLECTVEGTSNPNLYWYRQAAGRGLQLLFYSVGIGQISSEVPQNLSASRPQDRQFILSSKKLLLSDSGFYLCAWSVGLAGGSRTQYFGPGTRLLVL.

This clone was observed a single time. The chain links TRBV19 to TRBJ1-2; D gene ambiguous. This CDR3 region has 13 residues. CDR1 and CDR2 from the germline V gene are LNHDA and SQIVND (reference sequence). V lost 2 bases and J lost 4, with 8 bases in between. The CDR3 is CASSILTAYGYTF. As DNA, the CDR3 is TGTGCCAGTAGTATATTAACAGCCTATGGCTACACCTTC.

The rearrangement links TRBV11-3 to TRBJ2-1, with D possibly matching TRBD1 (6 bases). Germline CDR1 is SGHNT and CDR2 is YENEEA. Trimming took off 1 base at V and 5 bases at J, with 12 bases between the two ends. CDR3 length: 15 residues. The CDR3: CASSLGRGPHNEQFF. The CDR3 nucleotides read TGTGCCAGCAGCTTAGGCAGGGGCCCCCACAATGAGCAGTTCTTC. The entire variable domain, with the rest obtained from reference TRBV11-3 and TRBJ2-1, is as follows: EAGVVQSPRYKIIEKKQPVAFWCNPISGHNTLYWYLQNLGQGPELLIRYENEEAVDDSQLPKDRFSAERLKGVDSTLKIQPAELGDSAVYLCASSLGRGPHNEQFFGPGTRLTVL.

The chain recombines TRBV5-5 with TRBJ2-7; 11 nucleotides agree with TRBD2. Germline CDR1 and CDR2: SGHKS and YYEKEE (reference sequence). The CDR3 spans 15 residues. V shed 5 bases and J 4 bases; nucleotides not matched to a gene: 8. The DNA of the CDR3 is TGTGCCAGCAGTATATGGGGACTAGCGGATTACGAGCAGTACTTC. Its protein is CASSIWGLADYEQYF.

The rearrangement uses TRBV6-5 and TRBJ1-1; D is uncertain. CDR1 MNHEY and CDR2 SVGAGI come from the germline V gene. CDR3 length: 14 amino acids. Between the trimmed V and J ends, which lost 0 bases and 1 base, there was a span of 6 bases. This chain's CDR3 is CASSYSKPNTEAFF. The DNA for the CDR3 is TGTGCCAGCAGTTACTCGAAACCGAACACTGAAGCTTTCTTT.